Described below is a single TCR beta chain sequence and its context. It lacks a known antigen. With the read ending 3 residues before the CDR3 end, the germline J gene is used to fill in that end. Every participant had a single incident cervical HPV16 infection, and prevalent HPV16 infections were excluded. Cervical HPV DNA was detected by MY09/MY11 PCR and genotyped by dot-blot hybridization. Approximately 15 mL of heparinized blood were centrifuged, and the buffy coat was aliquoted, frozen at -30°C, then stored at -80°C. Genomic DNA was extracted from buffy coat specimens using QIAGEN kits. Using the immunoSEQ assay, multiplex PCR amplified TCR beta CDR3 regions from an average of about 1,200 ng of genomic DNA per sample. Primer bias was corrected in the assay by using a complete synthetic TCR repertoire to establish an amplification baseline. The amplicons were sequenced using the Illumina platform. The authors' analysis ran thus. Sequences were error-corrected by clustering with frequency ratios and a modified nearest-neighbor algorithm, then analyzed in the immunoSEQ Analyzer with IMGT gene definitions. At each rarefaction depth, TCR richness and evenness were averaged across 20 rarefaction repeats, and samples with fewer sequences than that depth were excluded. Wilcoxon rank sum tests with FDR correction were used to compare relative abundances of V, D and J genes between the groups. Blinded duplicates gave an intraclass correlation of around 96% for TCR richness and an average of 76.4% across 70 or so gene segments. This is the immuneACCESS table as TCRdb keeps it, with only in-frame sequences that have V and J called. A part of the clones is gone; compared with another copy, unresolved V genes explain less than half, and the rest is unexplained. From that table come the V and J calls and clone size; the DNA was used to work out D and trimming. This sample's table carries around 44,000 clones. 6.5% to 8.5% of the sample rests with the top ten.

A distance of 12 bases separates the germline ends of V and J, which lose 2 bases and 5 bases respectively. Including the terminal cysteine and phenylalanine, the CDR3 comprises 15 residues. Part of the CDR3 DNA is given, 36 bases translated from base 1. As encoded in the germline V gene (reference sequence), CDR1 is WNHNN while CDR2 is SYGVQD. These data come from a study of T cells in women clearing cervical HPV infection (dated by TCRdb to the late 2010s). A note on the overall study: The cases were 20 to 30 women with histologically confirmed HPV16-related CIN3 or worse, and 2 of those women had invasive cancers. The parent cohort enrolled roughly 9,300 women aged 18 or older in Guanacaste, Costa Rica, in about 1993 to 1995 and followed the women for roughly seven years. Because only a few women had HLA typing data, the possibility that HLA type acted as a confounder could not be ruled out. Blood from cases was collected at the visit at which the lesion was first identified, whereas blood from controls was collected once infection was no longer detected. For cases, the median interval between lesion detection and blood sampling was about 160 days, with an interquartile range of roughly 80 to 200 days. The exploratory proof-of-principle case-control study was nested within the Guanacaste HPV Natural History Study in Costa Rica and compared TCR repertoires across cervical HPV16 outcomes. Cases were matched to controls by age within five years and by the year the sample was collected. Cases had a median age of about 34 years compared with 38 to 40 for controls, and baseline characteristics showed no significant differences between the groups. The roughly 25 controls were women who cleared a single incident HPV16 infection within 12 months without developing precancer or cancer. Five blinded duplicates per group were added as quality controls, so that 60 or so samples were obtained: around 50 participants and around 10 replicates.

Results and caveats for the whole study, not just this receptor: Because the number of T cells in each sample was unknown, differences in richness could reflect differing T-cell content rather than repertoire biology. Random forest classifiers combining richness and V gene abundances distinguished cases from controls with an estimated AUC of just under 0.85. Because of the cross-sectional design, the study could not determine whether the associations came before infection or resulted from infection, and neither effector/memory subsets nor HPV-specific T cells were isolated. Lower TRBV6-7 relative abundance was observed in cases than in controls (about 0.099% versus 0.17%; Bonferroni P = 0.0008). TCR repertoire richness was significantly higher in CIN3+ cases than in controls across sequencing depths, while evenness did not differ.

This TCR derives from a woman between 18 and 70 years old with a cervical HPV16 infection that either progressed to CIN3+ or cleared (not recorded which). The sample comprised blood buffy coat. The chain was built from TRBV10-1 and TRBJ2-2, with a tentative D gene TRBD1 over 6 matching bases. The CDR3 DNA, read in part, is TGCGCCAGCAGTGAGGCCAGGGGTCGAACCGGGGAG. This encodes CASSEARGRTGE. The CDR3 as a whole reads CASSEARGRTGELFF.